Included here is one T cell receptor beta chain sequence, with context. Its antigen is not identified. The CDR3 does not close with the conserved phenylalanine or tryptophan, likely indicating a read error. The data were taken from a study of cytomegalovirus exposure and HLA in healthy donors. Study at large: Inside one of the first data releases sat about 91 million unique TCRs taken from HLA-typed donors. Researchers found that 81% of 398 genotyped donors fell within the Caucasian-associated ancestry cluster.

Primers included in the PCR were 60 Vbeta and 13 Jbeta primers. Sequencing used immunoSEQ multiplex PCR; TCRdb keeps in-frame clones, though not all of them. The table has under 150,000 clones, about 64% seen once; the top ten hold approximately 2.5%. General observations from the study: The classifier reportedly diagnosed cytomegalovirus status with high specificity and sensitivity. Immune exposure data for these donors was limited to CMV serostatus.

Sequenced input: PBMCs. The source is a woman in her thirties or forties in good health and CMV-seronegative.

The CDR3 reads CASSRSTGVGYGYTL. In nucleotides, the CDR3 is TGTGCCAGCAGTCGCTCGACAGGGGTTGGGTATGGCTACACCCTC. V usage is TRBV27 and J usage is TRBJ1-2, with TRBD1 identical over 8 bases. The CDR3 is 15 residues long. Losses at the gene ends were 5 bases for V and 5 bases for J; bases not matched to a gene: 10. Germline lookup yields CDR1 MNHEY and CDR2 SMNVEV (reference sequence).